This TCR beta chain originates from a study of T-cell reconstitution after alpha-beta-depleted transplantation in children. Points from the study as a whole: Several hundred expanded graft clones reportedly gave rise to the alpha-beta T cells present about two months after transplant. Fresh T-cell production supplied most of the T-cell counts and diversity seen one year after transplant. Surviving recipient T cells and intrathymic progenitors accounted for some patients' high TCRbeta diversity at day 60.

TCRbeta library preparation incorporated unique molecular identifiers. TCRdb analysed the PCR reads with MiXCR anew, one entry per CDR3 protein. The table has hundreds of thousands of distinct CDR3 sequences, about 25% seen once. To note about this clonotype: Its antigen is undetermined.

The CDR3 sequence is 13 residues long. The V end lost 3 bases, the J end lost 1 base, and 6 bases lay between the germline ends. Germline loops: CDR1 LNHNV, CDR2 YYDKDF (reference sequence). The source material was PBMCs, sampled before TCRalphabeta/CD19-depleted stem cell transplant. The genes are TRBV15 and TRBJ1-1; tentatively, D is TRBD1 (5 bases). This TCR derives from a girl aged 2-10 years with Fanconi anemia, due to receive a stem cell transplant. The CDR3 nucleotides are TGTGCCACCAGCAGGACAGCGAACACTGAAGCTTTCTTT. As protein: CATSRTANTEAFF.